This T cell receptor beta chain was observed in a study of Graves' ophthalmopathy and Graves' hyperthyroidism. The wider study: Peripheral blood sampling preceded any treatment and occurred at initial diagnosis.

RNA served as the template for amplifying TCR beta CDR3 regions. First-round RT-PCR used HTBI primers; second-round multiplex PCR followed. One entry per CDR3 protein, called by TCRdb with MiXCR from the multiplex PCR reads. Of a few hundred thousand distinct CDR3 sequences listed, about 15% are singletons. The germline gives CDR1 LNHNV, CDR2 YYDKDF (reference sequence). CDR3 length: 14 amino acids. The V and J ends lost 8 bases and 5 bases, in that order; junction bases with no gene match: 6. The receptor's source is an adult woman with stable Graves' hyperthyroidism. V and J are TRBV15 and TRBJ1-5; TRBD1 matches at 10 bases. The material sequenced was peripheral blood. This CDR3 reads CATRQGASHQPQHF. DNA of the CDR3: TGTGCCACCCGACAGGGGGCGAGCCATCAGCCCCAGCATTTT. Variable domain in full (rest from reference TRBV15 and TRBJ1-5): DAMVIQNPRYQVTQFGKPVTLSCSQTLNHNVMYWYQQKSSQAPKLLFHYYDKDFNNEADTPDNFQSRRPNTSFCFLDIRSPGLGDTAMYLCATRQGASHQPQHFGDGTRLSIL.